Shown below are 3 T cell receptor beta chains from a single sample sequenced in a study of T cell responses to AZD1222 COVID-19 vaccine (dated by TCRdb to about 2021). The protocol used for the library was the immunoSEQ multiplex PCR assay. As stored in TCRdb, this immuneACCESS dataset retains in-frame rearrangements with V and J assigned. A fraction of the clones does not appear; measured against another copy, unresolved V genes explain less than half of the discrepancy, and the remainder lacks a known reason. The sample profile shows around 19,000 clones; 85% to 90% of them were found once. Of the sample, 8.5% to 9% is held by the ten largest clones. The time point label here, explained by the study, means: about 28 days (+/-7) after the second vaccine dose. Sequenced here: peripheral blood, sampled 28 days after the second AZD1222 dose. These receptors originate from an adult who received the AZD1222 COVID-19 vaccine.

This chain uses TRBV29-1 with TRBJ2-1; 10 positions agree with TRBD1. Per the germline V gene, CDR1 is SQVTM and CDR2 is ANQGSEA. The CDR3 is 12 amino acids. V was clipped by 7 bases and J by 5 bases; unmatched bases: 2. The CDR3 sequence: CSGGQGDNEQFF. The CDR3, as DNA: TGCAGCGGCGGACAGGGGGACAATGAGCAGTTCTTC.

CDR3 sequence: CASSFGLPNEQFF. In nucleotides, the CDR3 is TGTGCCAGCAGCTTTGGGCTACCCAATGAGCAGTTCTTC. The J gene is TRBJ2-1, the V gene TRBV7-2; D unresolved. Germline values: CDR1 SGHTA, CDR2 FQGNSA. Trimming took off 3 bases at V and 6 bases at J, with 9 bases between the two ends. This CDR3 contains 13 residues.

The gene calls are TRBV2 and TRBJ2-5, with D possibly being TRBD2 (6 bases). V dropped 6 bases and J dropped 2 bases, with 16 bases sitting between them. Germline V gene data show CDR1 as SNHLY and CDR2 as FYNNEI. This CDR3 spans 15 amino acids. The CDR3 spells CASSVAAGRQETQYF. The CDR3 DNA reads TGTGCCAGCAGCGTCGCCGCAGGGAGGCAAGAGACCCAGTACTTC.